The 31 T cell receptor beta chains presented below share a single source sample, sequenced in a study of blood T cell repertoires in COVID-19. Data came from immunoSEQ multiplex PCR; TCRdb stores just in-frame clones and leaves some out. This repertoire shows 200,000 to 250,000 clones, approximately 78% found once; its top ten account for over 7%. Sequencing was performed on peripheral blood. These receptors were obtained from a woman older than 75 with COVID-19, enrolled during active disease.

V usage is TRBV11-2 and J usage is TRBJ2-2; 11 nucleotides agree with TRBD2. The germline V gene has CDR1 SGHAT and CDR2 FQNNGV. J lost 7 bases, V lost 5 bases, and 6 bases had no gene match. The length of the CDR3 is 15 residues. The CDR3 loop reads CASSPTLAGGGELFF. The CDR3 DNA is TGTGCCAGCAGCCCGACCCTAGCGGGAGGCGGGGAGCTGTTTTTT. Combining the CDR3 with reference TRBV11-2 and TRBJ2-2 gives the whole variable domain EAGVAQSPRYKIIEKRQSVAFWCNPISGHATLYWYQQILGQGPKLLIQFQNNGVVDDSQLPKDRFSAERLKGVDSTLKIQPAKLEDSAVYLCASSPTLAGGGELFFGEGSRLTVL.

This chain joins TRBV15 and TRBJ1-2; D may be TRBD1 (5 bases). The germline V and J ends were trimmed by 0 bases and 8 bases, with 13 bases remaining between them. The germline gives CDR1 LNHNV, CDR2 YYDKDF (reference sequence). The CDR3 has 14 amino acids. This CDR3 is CATSRDRGGTGYTF. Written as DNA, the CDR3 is TGTGCCACCAGCAGAGATCGGGGGGGTACGGGCTACACCTTC.

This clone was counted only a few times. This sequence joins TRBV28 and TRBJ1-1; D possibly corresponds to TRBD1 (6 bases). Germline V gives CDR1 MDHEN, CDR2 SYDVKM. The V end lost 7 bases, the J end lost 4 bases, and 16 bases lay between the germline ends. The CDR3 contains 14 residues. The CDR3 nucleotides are TGTGCCAGCAATCCTAGGGGGGGCAGCACTGAAGCTTTCTTT. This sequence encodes CASNPRGGSTEAFF.

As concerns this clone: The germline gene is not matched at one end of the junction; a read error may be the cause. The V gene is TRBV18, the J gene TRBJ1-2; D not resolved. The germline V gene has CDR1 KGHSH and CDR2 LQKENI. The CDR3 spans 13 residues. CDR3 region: CATSTQFSGGYTF. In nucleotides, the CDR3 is TGTGCCACCTCAACCCAGTTTTCAGGTGGCTACACCTTC.

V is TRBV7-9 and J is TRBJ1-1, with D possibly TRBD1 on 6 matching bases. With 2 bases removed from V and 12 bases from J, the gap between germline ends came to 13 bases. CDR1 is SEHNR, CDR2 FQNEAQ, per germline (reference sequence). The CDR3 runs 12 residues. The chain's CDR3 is CASSLTGSETFF. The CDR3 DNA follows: TGTGCCAGCAGCTTAACAGGGAGCGAGACTTTCTTT. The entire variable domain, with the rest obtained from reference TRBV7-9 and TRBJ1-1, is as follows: DTGVSQNPRHKITKRGQNVTFRCDPISEHNRLYWYRQTLGQGPEFLTYFQNEAQLEKSRLLSDRFSAERPKGSFSTLEIQRTEQGDSAMYLCASSLTGSETFFGQGTRLTVV.

CDR3 in DNA: TGTGCCAGCAGTGGTTTAGGCGGTTTGAGGTACGAGCAGTACTTC. Protein product: CASSGLGGLRYEQYF. The V call is TRBV28, the J call TRBJ2-7; D remains ambiguous. The ends were cut back, 5 bases at V and 4 bases at J, with 18 bases in the middle. Looked up from germline, CDR1 is MDHEN and CDR2 is SYDVKM. This CDR3 has 15 amino acids.

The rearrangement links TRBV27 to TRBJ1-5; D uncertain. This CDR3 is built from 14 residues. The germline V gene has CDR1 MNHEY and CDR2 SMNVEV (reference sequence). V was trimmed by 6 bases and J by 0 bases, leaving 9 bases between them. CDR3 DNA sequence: TGTGCCAGCAGAAGCTTATTTAGCAATCAGCCCCAGCATTTT. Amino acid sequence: CASRSLFSNQPQHF.

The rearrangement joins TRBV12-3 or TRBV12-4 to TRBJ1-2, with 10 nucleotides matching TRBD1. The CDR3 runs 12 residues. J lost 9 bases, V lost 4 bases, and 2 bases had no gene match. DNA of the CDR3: TGTGCCAGCAGTTCGGGACAGGGGAGCTACACCTTC. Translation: CASSSGQGSYTF.

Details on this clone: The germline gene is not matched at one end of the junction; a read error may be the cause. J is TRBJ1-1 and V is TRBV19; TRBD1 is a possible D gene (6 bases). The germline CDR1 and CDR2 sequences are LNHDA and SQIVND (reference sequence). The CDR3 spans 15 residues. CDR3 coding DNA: TGTGCCAGTAGTCTTAACAGGGTAGAGAACGCTGAAGCTTTCTTT. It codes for CASSLNRVENAEAFF.

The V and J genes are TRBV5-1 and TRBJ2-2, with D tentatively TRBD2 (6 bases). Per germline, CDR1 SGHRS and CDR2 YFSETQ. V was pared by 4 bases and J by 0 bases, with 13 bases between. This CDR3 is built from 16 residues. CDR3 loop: CASSPGVAANTGELFF. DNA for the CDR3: TGCGCCAGCAGCCCCGGGGTAGCGGCGAACACCGGGGAGCTGTTTTTT.

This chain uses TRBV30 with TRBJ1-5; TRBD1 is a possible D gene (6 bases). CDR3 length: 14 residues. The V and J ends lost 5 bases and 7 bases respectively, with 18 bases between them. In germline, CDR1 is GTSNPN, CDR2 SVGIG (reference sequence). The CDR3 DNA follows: TGTGCCTGGGGAGTAGGGGGGGTTGGGCAGCCCCAGCATTTT. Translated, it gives CAWGVGGVGQPQHF.

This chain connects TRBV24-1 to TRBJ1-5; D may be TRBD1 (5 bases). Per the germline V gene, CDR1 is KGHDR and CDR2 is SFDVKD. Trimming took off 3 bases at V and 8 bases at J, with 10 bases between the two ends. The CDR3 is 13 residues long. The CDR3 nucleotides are TGTGCCACCAGTGATCACTTAGGGGAGCCCCAGCATTTT. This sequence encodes CATSDHLGEPQHF.

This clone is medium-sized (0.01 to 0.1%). CDR3 in amino acids: CASSPNPPTSGSGSQYF. In DNA, the CDR3 is TGTGCCAGCAGCCCTAACCCCCCGACTAGCGGGAGTGGGTCGCAGTACTTC. This chain uses TRBV11-2 with TRBJ2-7, with 12 nucleotides matching TRBD2. The CDR3 contains 17 residues. Germline trimming cut 5 bases from V and 9 bases from J; bases unmatched to any gene: 17. CDR1 and CDR2 from the germline V gene are SGHAT and FQNNGV.

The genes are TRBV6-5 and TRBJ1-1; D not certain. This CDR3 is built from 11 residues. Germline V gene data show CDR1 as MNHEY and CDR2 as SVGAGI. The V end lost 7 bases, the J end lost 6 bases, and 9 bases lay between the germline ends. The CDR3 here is CASTKLAEAFF. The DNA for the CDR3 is TGTGCCAGCACGAAGCTCGCTGAAGCTTTCTTT.

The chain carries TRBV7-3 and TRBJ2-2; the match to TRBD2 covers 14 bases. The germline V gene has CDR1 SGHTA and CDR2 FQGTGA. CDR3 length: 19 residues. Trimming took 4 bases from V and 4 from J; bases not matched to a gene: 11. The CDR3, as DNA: TGTGCCAGCAGCTCTCGACTAGCGGGAGGGCCTGGAGGCACCGGGGAGCTGTTTTTT. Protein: CASSSRLAGGPGGTGELFF.

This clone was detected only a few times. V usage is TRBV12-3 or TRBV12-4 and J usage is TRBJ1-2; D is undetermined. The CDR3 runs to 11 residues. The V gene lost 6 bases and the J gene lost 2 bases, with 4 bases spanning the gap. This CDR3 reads CASSENYGYTF. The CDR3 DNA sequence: TGTGCCAGCAGCGAGAACTATGGCTACACCTTC.

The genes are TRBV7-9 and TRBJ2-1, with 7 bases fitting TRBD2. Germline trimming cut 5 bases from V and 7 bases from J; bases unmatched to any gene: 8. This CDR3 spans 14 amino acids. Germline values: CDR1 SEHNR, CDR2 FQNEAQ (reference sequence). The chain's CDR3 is CASSTRTRTNEQFF. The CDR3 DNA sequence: TGTGCCAGCAGCACCCGGACTAGGACGAATGAGCAGTTCTTC.

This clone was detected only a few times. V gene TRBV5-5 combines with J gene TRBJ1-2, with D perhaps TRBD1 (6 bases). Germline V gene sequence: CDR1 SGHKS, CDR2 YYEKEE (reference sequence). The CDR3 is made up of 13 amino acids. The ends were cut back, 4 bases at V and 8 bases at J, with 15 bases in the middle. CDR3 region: CASSPPQGSGYTF. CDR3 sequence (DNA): TGTGCCAGCAGCCCACCCCAGGGGAGCGGCTACACCTTC.

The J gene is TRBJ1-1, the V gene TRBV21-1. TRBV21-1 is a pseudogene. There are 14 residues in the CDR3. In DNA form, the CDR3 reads TGTGCCAGCAGCCGAGGAGTGGTTAACACTGAAGCTTTCTTT. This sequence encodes CASSRGVVNTEAFF.

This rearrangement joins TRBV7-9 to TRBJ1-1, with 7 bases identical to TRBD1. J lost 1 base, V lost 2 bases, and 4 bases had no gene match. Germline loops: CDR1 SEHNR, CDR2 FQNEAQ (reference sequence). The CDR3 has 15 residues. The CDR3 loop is CASSLRGRGNTEAFF. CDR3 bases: TGTGCCAGCAGCTTAAGGGGGCGCGGGAACACTGAAGCTTTCTTT.

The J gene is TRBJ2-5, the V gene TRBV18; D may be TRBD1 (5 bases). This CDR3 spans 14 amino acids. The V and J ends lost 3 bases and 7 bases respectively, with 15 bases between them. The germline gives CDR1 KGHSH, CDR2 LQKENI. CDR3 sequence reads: CASSPPSDQGTQYF. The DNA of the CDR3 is TGTGCCAGCTCACCTCCTTCGGACCAGGGGACCCAGTACTTC. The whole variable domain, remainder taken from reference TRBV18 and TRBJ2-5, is NAGVMQNPRHLVRRRGQEARLRCSPMKGHSHVYWYRQLPEEGLKFMVYLQKENIIDESGMPKERFSAEFPKEGPSILRIQQVVRGDSAAYFCASSPPSDQGTQYFGPGTRLLVL.

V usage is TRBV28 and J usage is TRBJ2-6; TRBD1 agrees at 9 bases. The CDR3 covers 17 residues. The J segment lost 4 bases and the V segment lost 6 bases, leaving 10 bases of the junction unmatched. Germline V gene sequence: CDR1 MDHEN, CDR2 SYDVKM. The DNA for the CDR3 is TGTGCCAGCAGATCACGATACAGGGGGCCAGGGGCCAACGTCCTGACTTTC. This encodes CASRSRYRGPGANVLTF.

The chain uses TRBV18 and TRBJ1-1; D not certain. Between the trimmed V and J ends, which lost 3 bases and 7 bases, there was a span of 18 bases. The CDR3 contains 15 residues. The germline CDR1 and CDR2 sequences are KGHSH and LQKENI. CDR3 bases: TGTGCCAGCTCACCGAGCAACAGCCCGGACTATGAAGCTTTCTTT. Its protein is CASSPSNSPDYEAFF.

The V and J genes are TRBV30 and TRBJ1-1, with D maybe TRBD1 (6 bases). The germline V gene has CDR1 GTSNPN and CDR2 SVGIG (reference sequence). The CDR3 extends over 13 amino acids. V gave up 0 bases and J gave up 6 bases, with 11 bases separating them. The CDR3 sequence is CAWSVQGFSEAFF. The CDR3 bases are TGTGCCTGGAGTGTACAGGGTTTCTCTGAAGCTTTCTTT.

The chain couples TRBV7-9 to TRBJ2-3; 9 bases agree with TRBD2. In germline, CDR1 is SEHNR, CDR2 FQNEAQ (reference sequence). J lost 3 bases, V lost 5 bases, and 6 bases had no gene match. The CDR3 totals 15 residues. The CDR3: CASSRPGLATDTQYF. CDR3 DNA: TGTGCCAGCAGCCGACCGGGACTAGCTACAGATACGCAGTATTTT.

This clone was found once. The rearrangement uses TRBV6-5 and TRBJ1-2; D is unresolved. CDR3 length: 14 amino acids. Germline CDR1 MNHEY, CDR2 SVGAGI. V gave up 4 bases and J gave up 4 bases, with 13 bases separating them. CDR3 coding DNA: TGTGCCAGCAGTTTGACCCGAGGAGGCTATGGCTACACCTTC. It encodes CASSLTRGGYGYTF.

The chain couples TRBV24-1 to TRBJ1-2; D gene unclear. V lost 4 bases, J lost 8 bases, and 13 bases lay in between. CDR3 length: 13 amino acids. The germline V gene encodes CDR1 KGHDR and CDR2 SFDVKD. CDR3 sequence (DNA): TGTGCCACCAGTGACGGAGGAGTAGCGGGCTACACCTTC. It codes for CATSDGGVAGYTF.

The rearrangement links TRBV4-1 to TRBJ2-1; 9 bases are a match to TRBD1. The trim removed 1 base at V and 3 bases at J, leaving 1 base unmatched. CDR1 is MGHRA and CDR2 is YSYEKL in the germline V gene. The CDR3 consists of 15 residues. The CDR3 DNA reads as TGCGCCAGCAGCCAAGTGGGACAGGGCTACAATGAGCAGTTCTTC. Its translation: CASSQVGQGYNEQFF.

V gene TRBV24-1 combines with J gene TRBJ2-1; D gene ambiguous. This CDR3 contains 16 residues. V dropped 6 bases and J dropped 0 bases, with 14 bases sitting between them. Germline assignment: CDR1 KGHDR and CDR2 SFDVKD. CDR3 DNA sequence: TGTGCCACCAGTCCCCGTGTACTAAGCTCCTACAATGAGCAGTTCTTC. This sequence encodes CATSPRVLSSYNEQFF.

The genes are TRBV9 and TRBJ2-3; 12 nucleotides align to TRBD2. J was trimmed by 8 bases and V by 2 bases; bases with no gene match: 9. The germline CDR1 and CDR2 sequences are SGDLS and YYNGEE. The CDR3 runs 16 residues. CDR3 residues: CASSVTSGSSVVTQYF. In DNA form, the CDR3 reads TGTGCCAGCAGCGTGACTAGCGGGAGTTCGGTAGTTACGCAGTATTTT.

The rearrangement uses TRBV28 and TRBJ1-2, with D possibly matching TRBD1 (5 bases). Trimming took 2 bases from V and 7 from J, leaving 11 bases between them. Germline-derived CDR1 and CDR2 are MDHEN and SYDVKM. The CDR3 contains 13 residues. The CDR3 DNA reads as TGTGCCAGCAGTTTAGGGGTGGGGCCTGGCTACACCTTC. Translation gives CASSLGVGPGYTF.